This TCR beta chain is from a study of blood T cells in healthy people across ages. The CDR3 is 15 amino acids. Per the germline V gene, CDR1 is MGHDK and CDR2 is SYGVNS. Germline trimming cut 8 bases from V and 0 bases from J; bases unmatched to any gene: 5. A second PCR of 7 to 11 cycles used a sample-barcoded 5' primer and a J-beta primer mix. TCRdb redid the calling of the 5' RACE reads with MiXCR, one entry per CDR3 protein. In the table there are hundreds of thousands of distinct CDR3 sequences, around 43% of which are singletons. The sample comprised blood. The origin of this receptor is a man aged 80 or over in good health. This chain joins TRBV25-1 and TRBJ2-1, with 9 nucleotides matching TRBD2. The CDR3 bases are TGTGCCAGCGAACCTAGCGGGATCTCCTACAATGAGCAGTTCTTC. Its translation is CASEPSGISYNEQFF.